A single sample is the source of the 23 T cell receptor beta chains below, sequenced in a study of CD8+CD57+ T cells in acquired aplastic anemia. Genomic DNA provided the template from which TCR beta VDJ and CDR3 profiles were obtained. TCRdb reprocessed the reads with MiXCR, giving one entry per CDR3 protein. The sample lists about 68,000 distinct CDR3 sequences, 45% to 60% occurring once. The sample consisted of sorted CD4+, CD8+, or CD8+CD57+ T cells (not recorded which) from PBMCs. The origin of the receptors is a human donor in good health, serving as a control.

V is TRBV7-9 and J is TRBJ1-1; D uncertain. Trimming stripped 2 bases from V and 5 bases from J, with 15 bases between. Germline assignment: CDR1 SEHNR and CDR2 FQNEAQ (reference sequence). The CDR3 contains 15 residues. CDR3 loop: CASSLFGRAGTEAFF. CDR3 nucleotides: TGTGCCAGCAGCTTATTTGGCCGGGCAGGAACTGAAGCTTTCTTT.

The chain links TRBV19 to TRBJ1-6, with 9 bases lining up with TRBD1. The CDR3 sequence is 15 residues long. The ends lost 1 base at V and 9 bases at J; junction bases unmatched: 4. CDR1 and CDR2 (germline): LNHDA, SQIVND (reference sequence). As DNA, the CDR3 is TGTGCCAGTAGTATAGTAGGGACAGGGACTTCACCCCTCCACTTT. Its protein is CASSIVGTGTSPLHF.

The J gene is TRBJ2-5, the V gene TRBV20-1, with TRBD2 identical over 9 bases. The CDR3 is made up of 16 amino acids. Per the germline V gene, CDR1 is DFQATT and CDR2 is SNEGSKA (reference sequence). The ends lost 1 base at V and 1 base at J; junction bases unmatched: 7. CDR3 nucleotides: TGCAGTGCTAGAGCTCCATTAGCGGGAGTCCAAGAGACCCAGTACTTC. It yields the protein CSARAPLAGVQETQYF.

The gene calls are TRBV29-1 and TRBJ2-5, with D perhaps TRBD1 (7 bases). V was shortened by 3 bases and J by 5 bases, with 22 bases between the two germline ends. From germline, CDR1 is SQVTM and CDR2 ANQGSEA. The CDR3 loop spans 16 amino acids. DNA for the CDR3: TGCAGCGTTGATCACCCAGGGGGGAGTACGGTGGAGACCCAGTACTTC. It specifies CSVDHPGGSTVETQYF.

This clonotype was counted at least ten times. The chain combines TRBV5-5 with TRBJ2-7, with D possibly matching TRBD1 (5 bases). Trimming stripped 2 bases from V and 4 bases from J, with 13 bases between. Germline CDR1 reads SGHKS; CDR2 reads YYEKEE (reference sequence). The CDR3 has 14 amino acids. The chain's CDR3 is CASSLVGQGYEQYF. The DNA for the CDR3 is TGTGCCAGCAGCTTAGTCGGCCAGGGTTACGAGCAGTACTTC.

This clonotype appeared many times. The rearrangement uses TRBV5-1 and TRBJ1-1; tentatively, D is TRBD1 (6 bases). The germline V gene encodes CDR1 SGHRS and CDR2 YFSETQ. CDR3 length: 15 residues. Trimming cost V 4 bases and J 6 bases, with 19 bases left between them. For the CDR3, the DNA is TGCGCCAGCAGCCCAGGACAGAACGAGGCCCCTGAAGCTTTCTTT. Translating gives CASSPGQNEAPEAFF.

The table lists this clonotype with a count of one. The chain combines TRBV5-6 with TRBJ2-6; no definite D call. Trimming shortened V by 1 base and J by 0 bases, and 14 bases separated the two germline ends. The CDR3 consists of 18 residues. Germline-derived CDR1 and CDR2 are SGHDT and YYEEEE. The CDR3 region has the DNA TGTGCCAGCAGCTTGAAATTTCCCCCTATCTCTGGGGCCAACGTCCTGACTTTC. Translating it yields CASSLKFPPISGANVLTF.

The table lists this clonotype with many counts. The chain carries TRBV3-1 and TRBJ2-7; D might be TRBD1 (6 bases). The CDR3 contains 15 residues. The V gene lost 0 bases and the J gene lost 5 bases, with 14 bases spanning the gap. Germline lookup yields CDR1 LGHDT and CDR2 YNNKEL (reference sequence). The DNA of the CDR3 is TGTGCCAGCAGCCAAGATGTAACAGGGTTGGACGAGCAGTACTTC. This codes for CASSQDVTGLDEQYF.

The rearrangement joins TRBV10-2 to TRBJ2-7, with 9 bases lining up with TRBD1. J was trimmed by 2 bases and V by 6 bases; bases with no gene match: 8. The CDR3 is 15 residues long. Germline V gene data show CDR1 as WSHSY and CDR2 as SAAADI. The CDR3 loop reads CASSLAGQGAYEQYF. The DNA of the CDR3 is TGCGCCAGCAGCTTGGCGGGACAGGGTGCCTACGAGCAGTACTTC.

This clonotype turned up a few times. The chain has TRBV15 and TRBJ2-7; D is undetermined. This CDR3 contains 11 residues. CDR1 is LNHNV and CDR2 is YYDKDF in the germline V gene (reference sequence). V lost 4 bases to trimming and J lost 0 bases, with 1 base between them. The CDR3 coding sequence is TGTGCCACCAGCAACTCCTACGAGCAGTACTTC. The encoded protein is CATSNSYEQYF.

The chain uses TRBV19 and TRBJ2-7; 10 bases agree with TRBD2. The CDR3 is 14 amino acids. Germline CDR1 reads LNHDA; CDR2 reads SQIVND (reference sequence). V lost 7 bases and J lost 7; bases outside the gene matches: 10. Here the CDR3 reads CASTAGTAGGEQYF. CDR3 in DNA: TGTGCCAGTACCGCCGGGACAGCGGGGGGGGAGCAGTACTTC.

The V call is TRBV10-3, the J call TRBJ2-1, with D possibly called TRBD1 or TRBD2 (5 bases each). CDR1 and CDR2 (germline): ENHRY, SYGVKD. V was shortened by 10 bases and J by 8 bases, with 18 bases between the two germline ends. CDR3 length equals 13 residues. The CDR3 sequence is CANRDPGLHEQFF. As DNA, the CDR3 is TGTGCCAACCGGGACCCCGGCCTTCATGAGCAGTTCTTC.

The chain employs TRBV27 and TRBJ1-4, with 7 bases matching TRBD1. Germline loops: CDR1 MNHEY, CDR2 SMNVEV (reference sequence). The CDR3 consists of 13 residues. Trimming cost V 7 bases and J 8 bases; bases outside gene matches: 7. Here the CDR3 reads CASMGQMKEKLFF. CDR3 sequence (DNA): TGTGCCAGCATGGGACAGATGAAGGAAAAACTGTTTTTT.

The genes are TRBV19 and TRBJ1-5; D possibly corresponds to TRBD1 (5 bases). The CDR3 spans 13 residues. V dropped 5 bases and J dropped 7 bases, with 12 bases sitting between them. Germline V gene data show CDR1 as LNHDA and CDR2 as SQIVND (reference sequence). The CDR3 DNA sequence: TGTGCCAGTAGTTCCGACGGGGGGCAGCCCCAGCATTTT. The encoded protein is CASSSDGGQPQHF.

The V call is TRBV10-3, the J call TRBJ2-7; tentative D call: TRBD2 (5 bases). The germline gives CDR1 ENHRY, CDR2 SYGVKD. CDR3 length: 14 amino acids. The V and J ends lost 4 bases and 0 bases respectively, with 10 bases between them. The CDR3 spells CAISAEGSSYEQYF. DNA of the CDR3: TGTGCCATCAGTGCCGAGGGAAGCTCCTACGAGCAGTACTTC.

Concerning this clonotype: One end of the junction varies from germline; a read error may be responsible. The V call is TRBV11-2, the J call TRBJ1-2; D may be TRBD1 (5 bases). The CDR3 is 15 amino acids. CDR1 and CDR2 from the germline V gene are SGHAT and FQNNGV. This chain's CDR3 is CASSLGQGGNYGYTF. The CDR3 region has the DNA TGTGCCAGCAGTTTAGGTCAGGGAGGTAACTATGGCTACACCTTC.

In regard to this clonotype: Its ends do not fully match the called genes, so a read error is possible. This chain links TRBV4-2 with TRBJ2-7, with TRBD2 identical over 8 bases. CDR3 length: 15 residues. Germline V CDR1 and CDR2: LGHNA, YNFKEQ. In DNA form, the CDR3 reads TGTGCCAGCGGCCAAGACGACGGGGGGGCATACGAGCAGTACTTC. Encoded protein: CASGQDDGGAYEQYF.

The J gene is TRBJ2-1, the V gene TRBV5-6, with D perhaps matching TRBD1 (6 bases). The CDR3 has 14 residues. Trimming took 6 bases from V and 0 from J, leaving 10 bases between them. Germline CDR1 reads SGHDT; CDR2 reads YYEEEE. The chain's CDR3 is CASTGQISYNEQFF. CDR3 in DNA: TGTGCCAGCACCGGACAGATCTCCTACAATGAGCAGTTCTTC.

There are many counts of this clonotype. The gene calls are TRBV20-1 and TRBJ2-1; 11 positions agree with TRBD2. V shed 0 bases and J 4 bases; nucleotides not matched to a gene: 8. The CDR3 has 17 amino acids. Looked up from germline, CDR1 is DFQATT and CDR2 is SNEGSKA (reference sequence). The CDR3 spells CSARDTSSGRTYNEQFF. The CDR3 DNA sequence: TGCAGTGCTAGAGATACGTCTAGCGGGAGGACATACAATGAGCAGTTCTTC.

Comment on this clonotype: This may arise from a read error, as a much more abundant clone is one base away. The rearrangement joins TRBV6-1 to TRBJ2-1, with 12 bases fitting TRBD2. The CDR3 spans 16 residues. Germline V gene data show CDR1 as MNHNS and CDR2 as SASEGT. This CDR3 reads CAGSTNLAGGPSEQFF. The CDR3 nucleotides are TGTGCCGGCAGTACTAACCTAGCGGGAGGGCCGAGTGAGCAGTTCTTC.

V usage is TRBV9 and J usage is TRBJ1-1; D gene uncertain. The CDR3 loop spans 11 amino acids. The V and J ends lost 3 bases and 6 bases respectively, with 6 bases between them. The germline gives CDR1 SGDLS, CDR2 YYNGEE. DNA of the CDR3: TGTGCCAGCAGCGACCGGGCTGAAGCTTTCTTT. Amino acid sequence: CASSDRAEAFF.

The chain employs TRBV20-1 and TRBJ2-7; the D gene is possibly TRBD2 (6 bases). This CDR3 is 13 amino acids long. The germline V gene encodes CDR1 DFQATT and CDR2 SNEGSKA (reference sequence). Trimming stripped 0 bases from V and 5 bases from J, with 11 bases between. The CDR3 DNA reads TGCAGTGCTAGAGAGGGTGGGAGGAACGAGCAGTACTTC. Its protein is CSAREGGRNEQYF.

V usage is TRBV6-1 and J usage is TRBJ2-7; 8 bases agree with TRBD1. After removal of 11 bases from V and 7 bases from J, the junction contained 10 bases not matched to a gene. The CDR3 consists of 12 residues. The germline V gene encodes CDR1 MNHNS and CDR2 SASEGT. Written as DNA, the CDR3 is TGTGCCGGCGGACAGGGAATAATGGAGCAGTACTTC. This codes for CAGGQGIMEQYF.